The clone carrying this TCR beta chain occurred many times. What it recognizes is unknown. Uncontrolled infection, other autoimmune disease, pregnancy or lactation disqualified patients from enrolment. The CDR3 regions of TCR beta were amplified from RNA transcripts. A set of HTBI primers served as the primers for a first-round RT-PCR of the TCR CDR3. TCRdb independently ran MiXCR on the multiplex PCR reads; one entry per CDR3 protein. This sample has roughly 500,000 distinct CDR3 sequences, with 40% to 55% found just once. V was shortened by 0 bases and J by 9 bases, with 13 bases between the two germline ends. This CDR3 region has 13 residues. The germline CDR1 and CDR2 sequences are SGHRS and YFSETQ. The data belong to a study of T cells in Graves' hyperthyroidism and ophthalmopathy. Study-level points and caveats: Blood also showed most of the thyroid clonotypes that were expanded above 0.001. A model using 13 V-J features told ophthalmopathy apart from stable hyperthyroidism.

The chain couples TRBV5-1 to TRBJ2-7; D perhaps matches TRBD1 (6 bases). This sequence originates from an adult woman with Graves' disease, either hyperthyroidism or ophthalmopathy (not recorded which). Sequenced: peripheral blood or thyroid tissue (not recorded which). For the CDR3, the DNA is TGCGCCAGCAGCTTGGGGCAGGGGACGGGGCAGTACTTC. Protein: CASSLGQGTGQYF. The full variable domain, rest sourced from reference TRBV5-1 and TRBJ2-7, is KAGVTQTPRYLIKTRGQQVTLSCSPISGHRSVSWYQQTPGQGLQFLFEYFSETQRNKGNFPGRFSGRQFSNSRSEMNVSTLELGDSALYLCASSLGQGTGQYFGPGTRLTVT.